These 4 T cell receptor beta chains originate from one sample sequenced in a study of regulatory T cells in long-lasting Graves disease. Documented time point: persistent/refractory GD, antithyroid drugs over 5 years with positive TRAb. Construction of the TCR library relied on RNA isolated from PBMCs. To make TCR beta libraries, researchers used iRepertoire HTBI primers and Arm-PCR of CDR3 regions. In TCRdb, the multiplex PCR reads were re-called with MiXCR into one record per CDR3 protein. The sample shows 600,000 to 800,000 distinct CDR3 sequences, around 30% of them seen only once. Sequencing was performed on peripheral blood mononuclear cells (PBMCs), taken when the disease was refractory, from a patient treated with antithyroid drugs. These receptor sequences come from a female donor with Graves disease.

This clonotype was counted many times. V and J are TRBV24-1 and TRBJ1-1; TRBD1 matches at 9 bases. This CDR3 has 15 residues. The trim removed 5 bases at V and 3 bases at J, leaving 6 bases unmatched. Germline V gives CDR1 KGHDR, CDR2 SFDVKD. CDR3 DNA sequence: TGTGCCACCAGTGGGACAGGGGTCGGGGACACTGAAGCTTTCTTT. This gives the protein CATSGTGVGDTEAFF.

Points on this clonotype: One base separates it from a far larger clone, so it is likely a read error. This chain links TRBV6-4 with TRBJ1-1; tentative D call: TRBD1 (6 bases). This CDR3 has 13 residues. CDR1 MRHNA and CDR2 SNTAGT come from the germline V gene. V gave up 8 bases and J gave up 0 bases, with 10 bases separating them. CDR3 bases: TGTGCCAGCGCGGACAGACTGAACACTGAAGCTTTCTTT. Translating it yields CASADRLNTEAFF.

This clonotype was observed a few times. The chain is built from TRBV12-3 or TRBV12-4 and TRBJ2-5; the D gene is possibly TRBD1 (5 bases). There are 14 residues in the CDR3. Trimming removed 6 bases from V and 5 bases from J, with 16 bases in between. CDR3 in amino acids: CASRIAGILETQYF. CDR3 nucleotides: TGTGCCAGCAGGATAGCAGGGATTTTGGAGACCCAGTACTTC.

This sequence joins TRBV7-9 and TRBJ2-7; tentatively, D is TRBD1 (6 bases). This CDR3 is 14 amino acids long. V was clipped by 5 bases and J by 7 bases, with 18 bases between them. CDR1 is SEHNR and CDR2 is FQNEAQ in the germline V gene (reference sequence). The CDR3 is CASSIQGKFGEQYF. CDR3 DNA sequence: TGTGCCAGCAGCATTCAGGGGAAATTTGGGGAGCAGTACTTC.